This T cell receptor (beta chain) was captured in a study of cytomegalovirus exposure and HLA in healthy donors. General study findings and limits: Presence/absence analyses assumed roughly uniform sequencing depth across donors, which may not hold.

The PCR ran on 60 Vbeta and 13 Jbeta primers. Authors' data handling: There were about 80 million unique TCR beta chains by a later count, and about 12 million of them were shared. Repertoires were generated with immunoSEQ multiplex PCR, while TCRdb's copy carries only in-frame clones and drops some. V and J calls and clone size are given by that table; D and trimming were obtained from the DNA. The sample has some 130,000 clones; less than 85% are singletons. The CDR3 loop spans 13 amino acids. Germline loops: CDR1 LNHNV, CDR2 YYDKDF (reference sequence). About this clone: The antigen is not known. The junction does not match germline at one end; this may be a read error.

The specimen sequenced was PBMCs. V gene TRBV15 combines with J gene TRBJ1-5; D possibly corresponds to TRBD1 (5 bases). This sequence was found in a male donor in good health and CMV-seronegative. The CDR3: CATSRGLRQPRHF. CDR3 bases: TGTGCCACCAGCAGAGGCCTCAGACAGCCCCGGCATTTT.